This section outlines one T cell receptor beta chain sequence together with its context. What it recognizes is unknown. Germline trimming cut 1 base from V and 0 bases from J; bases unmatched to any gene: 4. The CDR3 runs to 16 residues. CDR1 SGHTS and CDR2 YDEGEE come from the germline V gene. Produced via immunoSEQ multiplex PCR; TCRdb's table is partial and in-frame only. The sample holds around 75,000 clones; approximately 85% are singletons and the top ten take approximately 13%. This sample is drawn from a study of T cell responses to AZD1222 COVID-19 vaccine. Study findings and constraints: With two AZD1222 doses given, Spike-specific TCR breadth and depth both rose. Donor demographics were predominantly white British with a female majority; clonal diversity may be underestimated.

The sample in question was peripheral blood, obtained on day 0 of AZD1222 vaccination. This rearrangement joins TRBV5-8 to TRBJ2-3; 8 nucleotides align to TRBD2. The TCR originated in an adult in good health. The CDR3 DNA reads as TGTGCCAGCAGCTTGTCTACGGGGGGGAGCACAGATACGCAGTATTTT. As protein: CASSLSTGGSTDTQYF.